A selection of T cell receptor beta chains follows, all from one sample in a study of Ad26.COV2.S vaccination and SARS-CoV-2 variants. Assay used: immunoSEQ multiplex PCR; TCRdb lists only in-frame clones, some missing. Of approximately 400,000 clones listed, roughly four fifths are singletons. Sequenced here: peripheral blood, sampled in a trial of Ad26.COV2.S vaccine versus placebo. The receptors here all came from a person between 18 and 59 years old who received the Ad26.COV2.S COVID-19 vaccine or a placebo. Each CDR3 is given without its conserved first and last residue. The order of the fields is V gene, CDR3 protein.

v_call: TRBV19; cdr3_aa: ASSGQAYGYT
v_call: TRBV19; cdr3_aa: ASSPLRGEQY
v_call: TRBV19; cdr3_aa: ASSIDRSLGYT
v_call: TRBV11-2; cdr3_aa: ASVPRLSTDTQY
v_call: TRBV30; cdr3_aa: AWSTQETQY
v_call: TRBV19; cdr3_aa: ASSLTGTGSSEQY
v_call: TRBV4-2; cdr3_aa: ASSQDWGSTQY
v_call: TRBV5-1; cdr3_aa: ASRAGQALQDTQY
v_call: TRBV5-1; cdr3_aa: ASSLEVTNEKLF
v_call: TRBV7-2; cdr3_aa: ASSLAGANQPQH
v_call: TRBV5-1; cdr3_aa: ASSPEGGPGNTIY
v_call: TRBV6-5; cdr3_aa: ASSRQNRRGSPLH
v_call: TRBV7-9; cdr3_aa: ATGETPKKLF
v_call: TRBV10-3; cdr3_aa: AACSAGVGTDTQY
v_call: TRBV3-1/TRBV3-2; cdr3_aa: ASSPRDRVNEQY
v_call: TRBV11-2; cdr3_aa: ASSLDRGGYGYT
v_call: TRBV18; cdr3_aa: ASSPRSYEQY
v_call: TRBV6-2/TRBV6-3; cdr3_aa: ASSHGQNSNQPQH
v_call: TRBV12-3/TRBV12-4; cdr3_aa: ASSLQLSYEQY
v_call: TRBV10-2; cdr3_aa: ASSPSPRGYGYT
v_call: TRBV5-1; cdr3_aa: ASRPSGQGDEAF
v_call: TRBV7-9; cdr3_aa: ASSSGWAVVNQPQH
v_call: TRBV15; cdr3_aa: ATSRDLRATDTQY
v_call: TRBV11-2; cdr3_aa: ASSLGNYGYT
v_call: TRBV24-1; cdr3_aa: ATSDLKGTAFEGTDTQY
v_call: TRBV6-2/TRBV6-3; cdr3_aa: ASSYWQVDEQY
v_call: TRBV5-4; cdr3_aa: AIGGGTGSYNEQF
v_call: TRBV3-1/TRBV3-2; cdr3_aa: ASSQAAQTQY
v_call: TRBV12-5; cdr3_aa: ASGLWTGNGYT